Below, 3 T cell receptor beta chains from the same sample are listed, as sequenced in a study of cytomegalovirus exposure and HLA in healthy donors. Primers: 60 Vbeta forward and 13 Jbeta reverse. Profiling relied on immunoSEQ multiplex PCR, and the TCRdb table lists in-frame clones only, not all of them. The sample comprises some 120,000 clones, about 79% of which are singletons, and approximately 3% rests with the top ten. What was sequenced was PBMCs. The receptors were gathered from a woman under 30 in good health and CMV-seropositive.

The V gene is TRBV5-1, the J gene TRBJ1-4; D not resolved. Germline CDR1 reads SGHRS; CDR2 reads YFSETQ. There are 14 residues in the CDR3. The V end was cut by 6 bases, the J end by 0 bases, with 9 bases between. The CDR3 here is CASTRGATNEKLFF. The CDR3 region has the DNA TGCGCCAGCACCCGGGGAGCAACTAATGAAAAACTGTTTTTT.

The chain couples TRBV4-2 to TRBJ2-3; 10 nucleotides match TRBD2. The germline V gene has CDR1 LGHNA and CDR2 YNFKEQ. The CDR3 totals 16 residues. Trimming took 1 base from V and 1 from J; bases not matched to a gene: 2. CDR3 nucleotide sequence: TGTGCCAGCAGCCAAGGGACTAGCGGCGGCACAGATACGCAGTATTTT. Protein sequence: CASSQGTSGGTDTQYF.

The V call is TRBV10-3, the J call TRBJ2-7; D unresolved. V shed 5 bases and J shed 3 bases, with 8 bases lying between them. The germline V gene has CDR1 ENHRY and CDR2 SYGVKD. The CDR3 extends over 12 amino acids. The CDR3 loop reads CAISNIVYEQYF. The CDR3 region has the DNA TGTGCCATCAGTAATATAGTCTACGAGCAGTACTTC.